Each of the 7 T cell receptor beta chains below was sequenced from the same sample in a study of CD8+CD57+ T cells in acquired aplastic anemia. Genomic DNA served as template for TCR beta VDJ and CDR3 profiling. TCRdb itself ran the reads through MiXCR, one entry per CDR3 protein. Found here are some 290,000 distinct CDR3 sequences, approximately 56% of them singletons; the top ten hold around 7.6%. The sequenced material came from sorted CD4+, CD8+, or CD8+CD57+ T cells (not recorded which) from PBMCs. These receptors originate from a human donor with severe aplastic anemia or a healthy control (not recorded which).

This clonotype was detected only a few times. The chain combines TRBV19 with TRBJ1-6; D might be TRBD1 (6 bases). V shed 7 bases and J shed 6 bases, with 13 bases lying between them. Germline values: CDR1 LNHDA, CDR2 SQIVND (reference sequence). The CDR3 is 14 amino acids. In nucleotides, the CDR3 is TGTGCCAGTACGGGGGCGCCTATTAATTCACCCCTCCACTTT. Its protein product is CASTGAPINSPLHF.

The V and J genes are TRBV5-1 and TRBJ2-3; 15 bases are shared with TRBD2. Germline values: CDR1 SGHRS, CDR2 YFSETQ. The CDR3 spans 16 residues. J was trimmed by 6 bases and V by 1 base; bases with no gene match: 3. DNA of the CDR3: TGCGCCAGCAGCTTGCAAGGACTAGCGGGGGGGGATACGCAGTATTTT. This encodes CASSLQGLAGGDTQYF.

The CDR3: CATRPERGAWETQYF. The DNA for the CDR3 is TGTGCCACCAGACCCGAGCGGGGGGCCTGGGAGACCCAGTACTTC. The chain has TRBV15 and TRBJ2-5; 9 nucleotides match TRBD2. Germline CDR1 is LNHNV and CDR2 is YYDKDF (reference sequence). The CDR3 has 15 amino acids. V trimming: 6 bases; J trimming: 5 bases; junction bases outside the gene matches: 10.

The CDR3 is CASRKRASGGVYEQYF. CDR3 coding DNA: TGTGCCAGCAGAAAACGGGCTAGCGGGGGTGTCTACGAGCAGTACTTC. This chain connects TRBV10-3 to TRBJ2-7, with 10 bases lining up with TRBD2. V shed 10 bases, J shed 3 bases, and the junction held 15 bases outside the gene matches. The CDR3 is made up of 16 amino acids. CDR1 and CDR2 (germline): ENHRY, SYGVKD.

As concerns this clonotype: Being one base from a much bigger clone, this may be a read error. The rearrangement links TRBV3-1 to TRBJ2-1, with 7 nucleotides matching TRBD1. CDR1 is LGHDT, CDR2 YNNKEL, per germline (reference sequence). The CDR3 has 14 amino acids. The CDR3 region is CAGSVGTAYNEQFF. CDR3 sequence (DNA): TGTGCCGGCAGCGTCGGGACAGCATACAATGAGCAGTTCTTC.

At least ten counts were recorded for this clonotype. The chain carries TRBV9 and TRBJ2-3, with 11 bases identical to TRBD2. The CDR3 is made up of 16 amino acids. V trimming: 2 bases; J trimming: 4 bases; junction bases outside the gene matches: 6. Germline values: CDR1 SGDLS, CDR2 YYNGEE. The CDR3 region has the DNA TGTGCCAGCAGCGTTATTAGCGGGGGGGCATCAGATACGCAGTATTTT. Residues: CASSVISGGASDTQYF.

The sample holds many counts of this clonotype. The chain is built from TRBV12-3 or TRBV12-4 and TRBJ2-4; 7 positions agree with TRBD1. CDR3 length: 13 residues. Trimming at V came to 4 bases and at J to 9 bases, leaving 6 bases not matched to a gene. The CDR3 DNA sequence: TGTGCCAGCAGTTCCGACAGGGATACCATTCAGTACTTC. Translating gives CASSSDRDTIQYF.